Presented here are 14 T cell receptor beta chains from one specimen sequenced in a study of T cells in Graves' hyperthyroidism and ophthalmopathy. Template material for amplifying TCR beta CDR3 regions consisted of RNA transcripts. Using the HTBI primer set, a first-round RT-PCR was run on the TCR CDR3. TCRdb re-called the multiplex PCR reads with MiXCR, one entry per CDR3 protein. The top ten hold over 7.5% of the sample, which has roughly 420,000 distinct CDR3 sequences, 15% to 19% seen once. Sequenced material: blood. The receptors originated from a woman under 30 with Graves' hyperthyroidism.

Points on this clonotype: A much larger clone lies one base from this, so it may be a read error. The chain links TRBV3-1 to TRBJ2-5; the D gene is possibly TRBD2 (7 bases). From germline, CDR1 is LGHDT and CDR2 YNNKEL (reference sequence). The CDR3 extends over 16 amino acids. The CDR3: CVSSQSPGGRRETQYF. In nucleotides, the CDR3 is TGTGTCAGCAGCCAATCCCCGGGGGGCCGGAGGGAGACCCAGTACTTC.

This clonotype was seen many times. The rearrangement links TRBV6-1 to TRBJ2-1; D is uncertain. Germline V lookup: CDR1 MNHNS, CDR2 SASEGT. V gave up 6 bases and J gave up 0 bases, with 9 bases separating them. The CDR3 has 14 residues. In nucleotides, the CDR3 is TGTGCCAGCAGGCCGGGTGCCTCCTACAATGAGCAGTTCTTC. Residues: CASRPGASYNEQFF.

This clonotype was seen ten or more times. The chain recombines TRBV5-1 with TRBJ1-2; 7 nucleotides line up with TRBD1. Germline assignment: CDR1 SGHRS and CDR2 YFSETQ. The length of the CDR3 is 13 residues. The trim removed 5 bases at V and 7 bases at J, leaving 8 bases unmatched. CDR3 protein: CASRVDRDFGYTF. The CDR3 DNA reads as TGCGCCAGCAGGGTCGACAGGGACTTTGGCTACACCTTC.

The table lists this clonotype with a few counts. The rearrangement uses TRBV29-1 and TRBJ2-5; no definite D call. Trimming removed 5 bases from V and 4 bases from J, with 5 bases in between. The germline V gene has CDR1 SQVTM and CDR2 ANQGSEA. This CDR3 comprises 10 residues. The CDR3 nucleotides are TGCAGCGTTCAGGCAGAGACCCAGTACTTC. It translates to CSVQAETQYF.

The CDR3 DNA sequence: TGTGCCAGCAGTTCAAGGACAGGGAAAGGCCAGCATTTT. Translated: CASSSRTGKGQHF. The chain links TRBV28 to TRBJ1-5; the match to TRBD1 covers 8 bases. Germline-derived CDR1 and CDR2 are MDHEN and SYDVKM. With 4 bases clipped from V and 12 bases from J, the junction kept 8 bases outside the gene matches. The CDR3 is 13 residues long.

This clonotype has only a few counts. The chain is built from TRBV5-1 and TRBJ2-5, with a possible D match to TRBD1 (5 bases). The V and J ends lost 0 bases and 5 bases respectively, with 17 bases between them. Germline CDR1 is SGHRS and CDR2 is YFSETQ. The CDR3 is made up of 16 amino acids. The CDR3 region is CASSLARVTLSETQYF. The CDR3 DNA is TGCGCCAGCAGCTTGGCCAGGGTAACGCTCTCGGAGACCCAGTACTTC.

This clonotype was counted many times. V usage is TRBV7-9 and J usage is TRBJ2-2; no firm D call. The V gene lost 3 bases and the J gene lost 0 bases, with 11 bases spanning the gap. This CDR3 is 16 amino acids long. Germline lookup yields CDR1 SEHNR and CDR2 FQNEAQ (reference sequence). The CDR3 protein is CASSFSPIPNTGELFF. CDR3 DNA sequence: TGTGCCAGCAGCTTTAGCCCAATCCCGAACACCGGGGAGCTGTTTTTT. Full variable domain (rest looked up from reference TRBV7-9 and TRBJ2-2): DTGVSQNPRHKITKRGQNVTFRCDPISEHNRLYWYRQTLGQGPEFLTYFQNEAQLEKSRLLSDRFSAERPKGSFSTLEIQRTEQGDSAMYLCASSFSPIPNTGELFFGEGSRLTVL.

At least ten counts were recorded for this clonotype. The chain employs TRBV13 and TRBJ2-1; 12 positions agree with TRBD2. Per germline, CDR1 PRHDT and CDR2 FYEKMQ (reference sequence). The CDR3 is 15 residues long. The V and J ends lost 4 bases and 12 bases, in that order; junction bases with no gene match: 10. The CDR3 sequence is CASSYGTSGFPGQFF. The CDR3 coding sequence is TGTGCCAGCAGCTACGGGACTAGCGGGTTTCCTGGGCAGTTCTTC.

This clonotype came up many times. The genes are TRBV6-1 and TRBJ2-2, with 7 bases lining up with TRBD1. Germline V gene data show CDR1 as MNHNS and CDR2 as SASEGT. The CDR3 loop spans 16 amino acids. J gave up 7 bases and V 5 bases, and 13 bases lay outside the gene matches. The DNA of the CDR3 is TGTGCCAGCAGTTATAAAGGCGGACAGGTTAACGGGGAGCTGTTTTTT. It is translated as CASSYKGGQVNGELFF.

V usage is TRBV27 and J usage is TRBJ2-7; possible D gene TRBD1, 6 bases. The V end lost 9 bases, the J end lost 2 bases, and 17 bases lay between the germline ends. Per the germline V gene, CDR1 is MNHEY and CDR2 is SMNVEV (reference sequence). The CDR3 contains 14 residues. The CDR3 spells CASATRTGPYEQYF. The CDR3 bases are TGTGCCAGTGCTACACGAACAGGGCCCTACGAGCAGTACTTC.

This clonotype occurred many times. This chain uses TRBV10-3 with TRBJ2-2; D uncertain. Trimming took off 6 bases at V and 10 bases at J, with 15 bases between the two ends. CDR3 length: 13 residues. Germline V CDR1 and CDR2: ENHRY, SYGVKD. The CDR3 loop reads CAIRAQERAELFF. CDR3 DNA sequence: TGTGCCATCAGGGCCCAAGAAAGGGCGGAGCTGTTTTTT.

This chain connects TRBV30 to TRBJ2-7, with TRBD1 identical over 8 bases. CDR3 length: 13 residues. The V gene end was trimmed by 2 bases and the J gene end by 3 bases; junction bases not matched to a gene: 3. Germline-derived CDR1 and CDR2 are GTSNPN and SVGIG (reference sequence). CDR3 loop: CAWSRQGLYEQYF. The CDR3 DNA reads as TGTGCCTGGAGTCGACAGGGGCTCTACGAGCAGTACTTC.

This clonotype was detected only a few times. This chain uses TRBV6-1 with TRBJ1-4, with D maybe TRBD1 (5 bases). The CDR3 is made up of 16 amino acids. CDR1 and CDR2 (germline): MNHNS, SASEGT. The V gene lost 5 bases and the J gene lost 0 bases, with 13 bases spanning the gap. CDR3 region: CASSYSPTATNEKLFF. In DNA, the CDR3 is TGTGCCAGCAGTTATTCCCCGACAGCAACTAATGAAAAACTGTTTTTT.

This clonotype appeared many times. The rearrangement uses TRBV12-3 or TRBV12-4 and TRBJ2-5; TRBD1 aligns across 7 bases. The junction had 6 bases not matched to a gene; V was cut back by 6 bases and J by 2 bases. CDR3 length equals 14 residues. The chain's CDR3 is CASRTGTAQETQYF. CDR3 in DNA: TGTGCCAGCAGGACCGGGACAGCACAAGAGACCCAGTACTTC.